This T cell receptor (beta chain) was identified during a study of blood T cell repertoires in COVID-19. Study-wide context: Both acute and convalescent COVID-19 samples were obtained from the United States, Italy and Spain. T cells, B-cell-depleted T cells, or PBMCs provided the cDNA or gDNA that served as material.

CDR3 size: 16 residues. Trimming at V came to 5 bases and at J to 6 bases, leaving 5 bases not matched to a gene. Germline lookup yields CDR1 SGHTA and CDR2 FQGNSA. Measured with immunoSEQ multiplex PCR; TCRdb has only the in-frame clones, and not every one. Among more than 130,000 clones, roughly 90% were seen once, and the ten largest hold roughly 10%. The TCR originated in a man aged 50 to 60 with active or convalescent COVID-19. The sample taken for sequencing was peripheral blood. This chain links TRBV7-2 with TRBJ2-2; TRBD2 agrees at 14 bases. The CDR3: CASSLTSGRGSGELFF. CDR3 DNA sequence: TGTGCCAGCAGCCTGACTAGCGGGAGGGGGTCCGGGGAGCTGTTTTTT. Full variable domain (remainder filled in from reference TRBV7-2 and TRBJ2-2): GAGVSQSPSNKVTEKGKDVELRCDPISGHTALYWYRQSLGQGLEFLIYFQGNSAPDKSGLPSDRFSAERTGGSVSTLTIQRTQQEDSAVYLCASSLTSGRGSGELFFGEGSRLTVL.